Following are 17 T cell receptor beta chains from one sample sequenced in a study of blood T cells in healthy people across ages. Through a sample-barcoded 5' primer and a J-beta primer mix, a second PCR was run for roughly 7 to 11 cycles. A single record per CDR3 protein comes from TCRdb applying MiXCR to the 5' RACE reads. The sample contains more than 1,400,000 distinct CDR3 sequences, 35% to 45% of which appear only once. Sequencing input: blood. These TCRs come from a woman younger than 30 in good health.

This clonotype appeared once. V and J are TRBV9 and TRBJ1-1, with 8 bases lining up with TRBD1. The V gene end was trimmed by 2 bases and the J gene end by 4 bases; junction bases not matched to a gene: 4. This CDR3 contains 14 residues. CDR1 and CDR2 from the germline V gene are SGDLS and YYNGEE. The CDR3 sequence is CASSVGQGTTEAFF. The CDR3 DNA reads TGTGCCAGCAGCGTTGGACAGGGTACCACTGAAGCTTTCTTT.

CDR3 in amino acids: CSVMRDTSRNTGELFF. The CDR3 DNA sequence: TGCAGCGTTATGCGGGACACTTCACGGAACACCGGGGAGCTGTTTTTT. The chain couples TRBV29-1 to TRBJ2-2; tentatively, D is TRBD1 or TRBD2 (6 bases each). Germline V gene data show CDR1 as SQVTM and CDR2 as ANQGSEA. This CDR3 has 16 residues. Deletions cut 5 bases from V and 1 base from J, with 17 bases between.

The chain employs TRBV27 and TRBJ1-1; 7 positions match TRBD1. Germline CDR1 and CDR2: MNHEY and SMNVEV (reference sequence). CDR3 length: 11 residues. Trimming at V came to 5 bases and at J to 7 bases, leaving 1 base not matched to a gene. CDR3 DNA sequence: TGTGCCAGCAGTCACAGGGGTGAAGCTTTCTTT. Protein sequence: CASSHRGEAFF.

The chain links TRBV4-2 to TRBJ2-1; the D call may be TRBD1 or TRBD2 (6 bases each). The germline gives CDR1 LGHNA, CDR2 YNFKEQ. The V end was cut by 4 bases, the J end by 6 bases, with 16 bases between. The CDR3 length is 15 residues. The CDR3 nucleotides read TGTGCCAGCAGCCGGCAGGAGGGGGTTTCCAATGAGCAGTTCTTC. Translating gives CASSRQEGVSNEQFF.

The rearrangement uses TRBV28 and TRBJ2-1, with D hard to call. Germline V gene lookup returns CDR1 MDHEN and CDR2 SYDVKM. This CDR3 comprises 12 residues. The V and J ends lost 6 bases and 4 bases respectively, with 7 bases between them. The CDR3 DNA reads TGTGCCAGCAGGCCTTATTACAATGAGCAGTTCTTC. Its protein product is CASRPYYNEQFF.

CDR3 nucleotide sequence: TGTGCCAGCAGCTCTCGGGGAGGGGTAGGAAGCAATCAGCCCCAGCATTTT. As protein: CASSSRGGVGSNQPQHF. The V gene is TRBV7-2, the J gene TRBJ1-5; D is perhaps TRBD1 (5 bases). V was trimmed by 4 bases and J by 1 base, leaving 17 bases between them. This CDR3 has 17 residues. Germline V gene data show CDR1 as SGHTA and CDR2 as FQGNSA.

The V gene is TRBV12-3 or TRBV12-4, the J gene TRBJ1-5; no clear D gene. Trimming cost V 7 bases and J 4 bases, with 11 bases left between them. The CDR3 covers 13 residues. CDR3 protein: CASTLGINQPQHF. The CDR3 DNA is TGTGCCAGCACCCTAGGGATTAATCAGCCCCAGCATTTT.

The gene calls are TRBV11-3 and TRBJ2-3; 10 positions agree with TRBD2. The CDR3 runs to 16 residues. CDR1 and CDR2 from the germline V gene are SGHNT and YENEEA. The V and J ends lost 5 bases and 2 bases, in that order; junction bases with no gene match: 7. CDR3 amino acids: CASSPGLASYTDTQYF. CDR3 coding DNA: TGTGCCAGCAGCCCGGGACTAGCGAGCTACACAGATACGCAGTATTTT.

This clonotype has more than one count but fewer than ten. The rearrangement uses TRBV12-3 or TRBV12-4 and TRBJ2-1; TRBD2 matches 11 bases. This CDR3 is built from 15 residues. Losses at the gene ends were 7 bases for V and 6 bases for J; bases not matched to a gene: 8. The CDR3 protein is CASITGTSGINEQFF. The CDR3 region has the DNA TGTGCCAGCATTACCGGGACTAGCGGCATCAATGAGCAGTTCTTC.

The chain links TRBV5-1 to TRBJ2-5; D is unclear. The CDR3 consists of 14 residues. Germline V gene data show CDR1 as SGHRS and CDR2 as YFSETQ. Trimming took 1 base from V and 4 from J, leaving 11 bases between them. The CDR3 region is CASSLSQTSETQYF. CDR3 nucleotides: TGCGCCAGCAGCTTGTCCCAGACATCAGAGACCCAGTACTTC.

CDR3 residues: CASSWGLAGFGYEQYF. CDR3 sequence (DNA): TGTGCCAGCAGCTGGGGACTAGCGGGATTCGGATATGAGCAGTACTTC. The chain couples TRBV7-2 to TRBJ2-5; 13 positions match TRBD2. Losses at the gene ends were 4 bases for V and 11 bases for J; bases not matched to a gene: 13. Germline V CDR1 and CDR2: SGHTA, FQGNSA. The length of the CDR3 is 16 residues. Using reference TRBV7-2 and TRBJ2-5 for the parts outside the CDR3, the full variable domain is GAGVSQSPSNKVTEKGKDVELRCDPISGHTALYWYRQSLGQGLEFLIYFQGNSAPDKSGLPSDRFSAERTGGSVSTLTIQRTQQEDSAVYLCASSWGLAGFGYEQYFGPGTRLLVL.

This clonotype has more than one count but fewer than ten. The V gene is TRBV3-1, the J gene TRBJ2-1; the match to TRBD2 covers 9 bases. Germline loops: CDR1 LGHDT, CDR2 YNNKEL (reference sequence). The CDR3 sequence is 18 residues long. V trimming: 1 base; J trimming: 7 bases; junction bases outside the gene matches: 14. The CDR3: CASSQALSAGGQGNEQFF. The CDR3 DNA is TGTGCCAGCAGCCAAGCTCTGAGTGCGGGGGGGCAGGGGAATGAGCAGTTCTTC.

The rearrangement links TRBV9 to TRBJ2-4, with D possibly TRBD1 on 6 matching bases. CDR3 length: 13 residues. The V gene's germline CDR1 is SGDLS and CDR2 YYNGEE. Trimming cost V 1 base and J 13 bases, with 15 bases left between them. Here the CDR3 reads CASSVQGGREQYF. In DNA, the CDR3 is TGTGCCAGCAGCGTACAAGGGGGAAGGGAGCAGTACTTC.

This clonotype showed up just a few times. The chain joins TRBV12-3 or TRBV12-4 to TRBJ2-7; 10 nucleotides line up with TRBD2. The CDR3 spans 16 residues. V shed 6 bases and J 3 bases; nucleotides not matched to a gene: 11. The CDR3 is CASSLFYGTSVYEQYF. The CDR3 DNA reads as TGTGCCAGCAGCCTTTTTTACGGGACTAGCGTCTACGAGCAGTACTTC.

The chain combines TRBV6-5 with TRBJ2-7; possible D gene TRBD2, 5 bases. The germline CDR1 and CDR2 sequences are MNHEY and SVGAGI. The length of the CDR3 is 14 residues. V dropped 2 bases and J dropped 3 bases, with 11 bases sitting between them. In nucleotides, the CDR3 is TGTGCCAGCAGTTACCGTCCCCGGGGCTACGAGCAGTACTTC. Encoded protein: CASSYRPRGYEQYF.

The J gene is TRBJ2-3, the V gene TRBV7-2, with 7 bases fitting TRBD2. Trimming removed 7 bases from V and 4 bases from J; junction bases left unmatched: 8. The germline V gene has CDR1 SGHTA and CDR2 FQGNSA. The length of the CDR3 is 14 residues. The CDR3: CASMGTTPPDTQYF. CDR3 DNA sequence: TGTGCCAGCATGGGGACTACACCGCCAGATACGCAGTATTTT.

This chain links TRBV29-1 with TRBJ2-1; 8 bases agree with TRBD2. Near its end, the DNA agrees better with TRBJ2-7, so the J call may be wrong. The CDR3 contains 16 residues. Germline V gene lookup returns CDR1 SQVTM and CDR2 ANQGSEA. The DNA for the CDR3 is TGCAGCGTCCCCGGGGATAGCGGGATGTCCTACAATGAGCAGTACTTC. Amino acids: CSVPGDSGMSYNEQYF.